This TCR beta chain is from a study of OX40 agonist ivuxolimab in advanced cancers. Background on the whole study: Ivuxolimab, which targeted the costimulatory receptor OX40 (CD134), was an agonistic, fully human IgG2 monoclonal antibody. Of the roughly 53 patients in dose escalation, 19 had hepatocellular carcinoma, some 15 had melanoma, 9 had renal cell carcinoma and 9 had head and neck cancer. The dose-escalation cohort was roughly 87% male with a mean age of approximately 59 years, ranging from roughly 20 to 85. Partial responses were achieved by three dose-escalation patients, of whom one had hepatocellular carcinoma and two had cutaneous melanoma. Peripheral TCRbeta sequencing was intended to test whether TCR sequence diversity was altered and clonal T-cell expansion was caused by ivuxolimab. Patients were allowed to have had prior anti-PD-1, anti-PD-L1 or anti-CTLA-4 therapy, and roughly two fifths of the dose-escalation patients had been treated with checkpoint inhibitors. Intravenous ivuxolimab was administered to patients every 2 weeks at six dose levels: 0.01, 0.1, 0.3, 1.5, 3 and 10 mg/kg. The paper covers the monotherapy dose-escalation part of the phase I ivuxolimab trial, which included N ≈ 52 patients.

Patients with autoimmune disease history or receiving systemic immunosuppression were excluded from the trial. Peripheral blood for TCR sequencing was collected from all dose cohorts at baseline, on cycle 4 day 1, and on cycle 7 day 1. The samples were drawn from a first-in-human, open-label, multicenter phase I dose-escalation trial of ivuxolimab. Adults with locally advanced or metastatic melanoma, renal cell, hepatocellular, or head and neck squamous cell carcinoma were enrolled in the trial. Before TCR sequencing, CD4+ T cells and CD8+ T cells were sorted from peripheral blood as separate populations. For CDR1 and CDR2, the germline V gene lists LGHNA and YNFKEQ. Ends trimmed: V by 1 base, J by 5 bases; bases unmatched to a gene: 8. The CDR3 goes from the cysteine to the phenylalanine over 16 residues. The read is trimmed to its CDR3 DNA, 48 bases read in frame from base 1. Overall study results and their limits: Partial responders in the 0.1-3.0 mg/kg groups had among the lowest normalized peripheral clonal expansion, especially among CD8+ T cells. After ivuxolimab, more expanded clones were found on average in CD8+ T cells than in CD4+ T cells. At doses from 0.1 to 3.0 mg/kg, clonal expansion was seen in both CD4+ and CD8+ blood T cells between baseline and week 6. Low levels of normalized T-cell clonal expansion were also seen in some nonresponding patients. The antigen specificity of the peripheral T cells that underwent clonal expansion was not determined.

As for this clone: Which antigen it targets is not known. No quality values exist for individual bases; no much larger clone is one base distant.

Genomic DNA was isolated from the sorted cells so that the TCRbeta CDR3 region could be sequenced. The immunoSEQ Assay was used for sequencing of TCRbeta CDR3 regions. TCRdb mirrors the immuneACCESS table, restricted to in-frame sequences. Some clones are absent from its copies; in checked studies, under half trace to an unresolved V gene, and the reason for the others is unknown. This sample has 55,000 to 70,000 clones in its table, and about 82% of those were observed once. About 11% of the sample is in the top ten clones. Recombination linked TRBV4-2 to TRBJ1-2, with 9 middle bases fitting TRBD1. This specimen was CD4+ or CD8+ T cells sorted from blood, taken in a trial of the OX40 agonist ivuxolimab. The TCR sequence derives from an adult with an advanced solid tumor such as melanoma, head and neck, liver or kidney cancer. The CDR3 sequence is CASSQVLTGGWYGYTF. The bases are TGTGCCAGCAGCCAAGTCTTGACAGGGGGGTGGTATGGCTACACCTTC.